Shown below are 29 T cell receptor beta chains from a single sample sequenced in a study of regulatory T cells in long-lasting Graves disease. The authors built TCR beta libraries using iRepertoire HTBI primers and Arm-PCR of CDR3 regions. TCRdb ran MiXCR on the multiplex PCR reads and lists one entry per CDR3 protein. The sample contains 400,000 to 650,000 distinct CDR3 sequences, about 16% of which appear only once. Time point reported: newly diagnosed GD, antithyroid drugs for less than 3 months. Making the TCR library involved RNA that had been extracted from PBMCs. These data were likewise used in another study, on T cells in Graves' hyperthyroidism and ophthalmopathy.

Sequenced here: peripheral blood mononuclear cells (PBMCs), sampled at new diagnosis, from a patient treated with antithyroid drugs. All receptors come from a woman aged 35-65 years with Graves disease.

The rearrangement links TRBV7-6 to TRBJ2-2; D perhaps matches TRBD2 (6 bases). The length of the CDR3 is 15 residues. Trimming removed 3 bases from V and 0 bases from J, with 8 bases in between. The germline gives CDR1 SGHVS, CDR2 FNYEAQ. In nucleotides, the CDR3 is TGTGCCAGCAGCTTCCCGGGGGCGAACACCGGGGAGCTGTTTTTT. It translates to CASSFPGANTGELFF.

This clonotype turned up a few times. CDR3 in DNA: TGTGCCAGCACCTCTCAGGTGGGGGGGCCGGCAGATACGCAGTATTTT. It is translated as CASTSQVGGPADTQYF. V gene TRBV28 combines with J gene TRBJ2-3, with D perhaps TRBD2 (7 bases). V was trimmed by 7 bases and J by 4 bases, leaving 21 bases between them. This CDR3 comprises 16 residues. Germline V gives CDR1 MDHEN, CDR2 SYDVKM. Based on the CDR3 plus reference TRBV28 and TRBJ2-3, the full variable domain is DVKVTQSSRYLVKRTGEKVFLECVQDMDHENMFWYRQDPGLGLRLIYFSYDVKMKEKGDIPEGYSVSREKKERFSLILESASTNQTSMYLCASTSQVGGPADTQYFGPGTRLTVL.

This clonotype appeared many times. The V and J genes are TRBV12-3 or TRBV12-4 and TRBJ1-3, with 10 bases aligning to TRBD1. This CDR3 has 15 amino acids. Trimming removed 7 bases from V and 2 bases from J; junction bases left unmatched: 5. This CDR3 is CASTIDRGPGNTIYF. The CDR3 DNA follows: TGTGCCAGCACTATAGACAGGGGGCCTGGAAACACCATATATTTT.

CDR3 nucleotides: TGTGCCAGCAGTGAACGAGGGGATCAGCCCCAGCATTTT. Protein sequence: CASSERGDQPQHF. V usage is TRBV6-1 and J usage is TRBJ1-5; maybe TRBD1 (5 bases). Germline-derived CDR1 and CDR2 are MNHNS and SASEGT. The CDR3 is made up of 13 amino acids. Deletions cut 2 bases from V and 5 bases from J, with 7 bases between.

This clonotype was seen once. This sequence joins TRBV7-6 and TRBJ1-6; D unresolved. The CDR3 contains 16 residues. Trimming shortened V by 0 bases and J by 7 bases, and 13 bases separated the two germline ends. CDR1 is SGHVS, CDR2 FNYEAQ, per germline. The DNA for the CDR3 is TGTGCCAGCAGCTTAGCGAGCGGGGTCGGGAATTCACCCCTCCACTTT. Translating gives CASSLASGVGNSPLHF.

V gene TRBV6-1 combines with J gene TRBJ1-5, with D unresolved. V was trimmed by 4 bases and J by 4 bases, leaving 20 bases between them. Germline CDR1 MNHNS, CDR2 SASEGT. This CDR3 comprises 17 residues. Written as DNA, the CDR3 is TGTGCCAGCAGTGCTGCCCGGGGAGGAATAGAAAATCAGCCCCAGCATTTT. This encodes CASSAARGGIENQPQHF.

This clonotype has ten or more counts. This chain connects TRBV6-1 to TRBJ2-2; TRBD1 agrees at 9 bases. The CDR3 runs 14 residues. The junction had 8 bases not matched to a gene; V was cut back by 7 bases and J by 8 bases. CDR1 is MNHNS, CDR2 SASEGT, per germline. The CDR3 DNA reads as TGTGCCAGCACGTCCGGGACAGGGTTGGGGGAGCTGTTTTTT. This sequence encodes CASTSGTGLGELFF.

The chain is built from TRBV3-1 and TRBJ2-7; D gene unclear. Trimming stripped 1 base from V and 2 bases from J, with 6 bases between. CDR3 size: 13 residues. In germline, CDR1 is LGHDT, CDR2 YNNKEL (reference sequence). DNA for the CDR3: TGTGCCAGCAGCCAAGTCTACCCCTACGAGCAGTACTTC. It specifies CASSQVYPYEQYF.

This clonotype occurred once. Given a much more abundant clone one base away, this may be a read error. The chain uses TRBV7-8 and TRBJ1-5; no clear D gene. Germline V CDR1 and CDR2: SGHVS, FQNEAQ. The CDR3 is 13 residues long. Trimming took off 6 bases at V and 7 bases at J, with 13 bases between the two ends. The CDR3 coding sequence is TGTGCCAGCAGTCTGCTGGAGGGCCAGCCCCAGCATTTT. Its protein product is CASSLLEGQPQHF.

CDR3 nucleotide sequence: TGCAGCGTTGATTTGCAGGGCCAGTACTTC. Translation gives CSVDLQGQYF. The rearrangement links TRBV29-1 to TRBJ2-5, with D possibly being TRBD1 (5 bases). The CDR3 runs 10 residues. Per the germline V gene, CDR1 is SQVTM and CDR2 is ANQGSEA. Trimming removed 3 bases at V and 10 bases at J, with 9 bases between.

This clonotype appeared a few times. V is TRBV3-1 and J is TRBJ1-2; D is perhaps TRBD1 (5 bases). Trimming removed 3 bases from V and 4 bases from J, with 12 bases in between. The germline CDR1 and CDR2 sequences are LGHDT and YNNKEL (reference sequence). The CDR3 runs 14 residues. CDR3 nucleotides: TGTGCCAGCAGCCAGGGGCGTTCTCCCTATGGCTACACCTTC. Its translation is CASSQGRSPYGYTF.

This clonotype has a count of ten or more. The rearrangement uses TRBV6-2 or TRBV6-3 and TRBJ2-3; TRBD2 is a possible D gene (5 bases). Trimming removed 6 bases at V and 6 bases at J, with 13 bases between. Germline CDR1 and CDR2: MNHEY and SVGEGT. The CDR3 runs 13 residues. The CDR3 nucleotides read TGTGCCAGCAGCTCCGGACTGAGGGATACGCAGTATTTT. It encodes CASSSGLRDTQYF.

Details on this clonotype: A read error may be the cause here, since a much bigger clone is one base away. The J gene is TRBJ1-2, the V gene TRBV7-2, with 9 positions matching TRBD1. Germline loops: CDR1 SGHTA, CDR2 FQGNSA. This CDR3 has 15 amino acids. V dropped 8 bases and J dropped 6; count of bases not matched to a gene: 13. DNA of the CDR3: TGTGCCAGCGGCCGCGGGCCACAGGGGGCGGATGGCTACACCTTC. Translated: CASGRGPQGADGYTF.

This clonotype has only a few counts. This sequence may be a read error, since a much larger clone differs from it by one base. V gene TRBV3-1 combines with J gene TRBJ1-1; possible D gene TRBD1, 5 bases. This CDR3 region has 12 residues. CDR1 and CDR2 from the germline V gene are LGHDT and YNNKEL (reference sequence). The CDR3 bases are TGTGCCGGCAGCCAAGAGGTGAGAGGACACTTCTTT. Protein product: CAGSQEVRGHFF.

This chain connects TRBV28 to TRBJ1-3; unclear D gene. Germline V CDR1 and CDR2: MDHEN, SYDVKM. The V gene lost 1 base and the J gene lost 4 bases, with 11 bases spanning the gap. This CDR3 contains 15 residues. The CDR3 here is CASSLLPSSGNTIYF. In DNA, the CDR3 is TGTGCCAGCAGTTTATTGCCTTCATCCGGAAACACCATATATTTT.

This clonotype was recorded at least ten times. The V gene is TRBV7-9, the J gene TRBJ1-6; D is uncertain. Trimming shortened V by 5 bases and J by 13 bases, and 12 bases separated the two germline ends. This CDR3 comprises 12 residues. Germline assignment: CDR1 SEHNR and CDR2 FQNEAQ (reference sequence). CDR3 nucleotide sequence: TGTGCCAGCAGCCCAATTCCCGTCCCCCTCCACTTT. Translated: CASSPIPVPLHF.

Only a few counts were recorded for this clonotype. The chain has TRBV6-1 and TRBJ1-1, with 8 bases that match TRBD1. V was clipped by 3 bases and J by 14 bases; unmatched bases: 8. Germline V CDR1 and CDR2: MNHNS, SASEGT. This CDR3 has 12 amino acids. CDR3 DNA sequence: TGTGCCAGCAGTGAGGGACAGGCCGCGAAATTCTTT. Protein sequence: CASSEGQAAKFF.

This clonotype was seen ten or more times. The chain is built from TRBV7-9 and TRBJ2-7, with 7 bases matching TRBD1. The V gene end was trimmed by 4 bases and the J gene end by 3 bases; junction bases not matched to a gene: 6. This CDR3 is built from 14 residues. From germline, CDR1 is SEHNR and CDR2 FQNEAQ (reference sequence). The CDR3 loop is CASSSFRDSYEQYF. Here the CDR3 DNA reads TGTGCCAGCAGCTCCTTCCGGGACAGCTACGAGCAGTACTTC.

The gene calls are TRBV14 and TRBJ2-3; possibly TRBD2 for D (6 bases). V lost 1 base, J lost 4 bases, and 15 bases lay in between. Looked up from germline, CDR1 is SGHDN and CDR2 is FVKESK. CDR3 size: 16 residues. Written as DNA, the CDR3 is TGTGCCAGCAGCCAAGCCCTCCGGGACTTTTCAGATACGCAGTATTTT. Translating it yields CASSQALRDFSDTQYF. Full variable domain (remainder filled in from reference TRBV14 and TRBJ2-3): EAGVTQFPSHSVIEKGQTVTLRCDPISGHDNLYWYRRVMGKEIKFLLHFVKESKQDESGMPNNRFLAERTGGTYSTLKVQPAELEDSGVYFCASSQALRDFSDTQYFGPGTRLTVL.

The J gene is TRBJ2-3, the V gene TRBV6-4; maybe TRBD2 (5 bases). The CDR3 has 13 residues. Germline V gene lookup returns CDR1 MRHNA and CDR2 SNTAGT. V shed 8 bases and J shed 8 bases, with 17 bases lying between them. In nucleotides, the CDR3 is TGTGCCAGCGCCACTGGCGGGCTTGGTACGCAGTATTTT. Its translation is CASATGGLGTQYF.

V and J are TRBV11-2 and TRBJ1-4; D possibly corresponds to TRBD1 (6 bases). This CDR3 is built from 16 residues. The germline V gene has CDR1 SGHAT and CDR2 FQNNGV. Trimming removed 5 bases from V and 5 bases from J, with 18 bases in between. CDR3 protein: CASSPSYRVQNEKLFF. The CDR3 DNA reads as TGTGCCAGCAGCCCTTCTTACAGGGTTCAAAATGAAAAACTGTTTTTT.

Only a few counts were recorded for this clonotype. The chain is built from TRBV19 and TRBJ1-4; perhaps TRBD1 as D (6 bases). V lost 3 bases and J lost 6, with 17 bases in between. The CDR3 has 16 amino acids. Germline CDR1 LNHDA, CDR2 SQIVND (reference sequence). The CDR3 is CASSIHHRERDEKLFF. The CDR3 nucleotides read TGTGCCAGTAGTATTCACCACAGGGAAAGAGATGAAAAACTGTTTTTT.

This chain joins TRBV15 and TRBJ1-5; D unclear. CDR1 is LNHNV, CDR2 YYDKDF, per germline (reference sequence). The CDR3 is made up of 15 amino acids. Between the trimmed V and J ends, which lost 3 bases and 3 bases, there was a span of 12 bases. In DNA form, the CDR3 reads TGTGCCACCAGCAGGAGGGATGGATACAATCAGCCCCAGCATTTT. It yields the protein CATSRRDGYNQPQHF.

This clonotype was seen at least ten times. CDR3 residues: CASTYGDSLAKNIQYF. The CDR3 coding sequence is TGTGCCAGCACCTACGGGGACAGTCTAGCCAAAAACATTCAGTACTTC. The rearrangement joins TRBV6-1 to TRBJ2-4; 7 nucleotides line up with TRBD1. The germline CDR1 and CDR2 sequences are MNHNS and SASEGT. The trim removed 7 bases at V and 0 bases at J, leaving 9 bases unmatched. The CDR3 covers 16 residues.

This clonotype appeared many times. This sequence joins TRBV18 and TRBJ1-1; tentatively, D is TRBD1 (5 bases). The CDR3 runs to 14 residues. V was clipped by 2 bases and J by 3 bases, with 10 bases between them. The V gene's germline CDR1 is KGHSH and CDR2 LQKENI. CDR3 DNA: TGTGCCAGCTCACCAGGCAGGGTAGACACTGAAGCTTTCTTT. It yields the protein CASSPGRVDTEAFF.

This clonotype turned up a few times. A far larger clone is just one base off, so this is likely a read error. The chain links TRBV11-2 to TRBJ2-1, with D uncertain. This CDR3 has 15 residues. Germline CDR1 is SGHAT and CDR2 is FQNNGV. CDR3: CASSSDGSSHNEQFF. The CDR3 DNA reads as TGTGCCAGCAGCTCCGACGGAAGCTCCCACAATGAGCAGTTCTTC.

This clonotype was seen ten or more times. This sequence joins TRBV15 and TRBJ1-5; D uncertain. Trimming left V 0 bases short and J 5 bases short, with 8 bases between. The CDR3 sequence is 14 residues long. CDR1 is LNHNV, CDR2 YYDKDF, per germline (reference sequence). The DNA of the CDR3 is TGTGCCACCAGCAGAGAAAGTGAAGATCAGCCCCAGCATTTT. Its translation: CATSRESEDQPQHF.

This clonotype was recorded at least ten times. V is TRBV7-9 and J is TRBJ2-1; D not resolved. The CDR3 consists of 12 residues. CDR1 is SEHNR, CDR2 FQNEAQ, per germline (reference sequence). V was clipped by 3 bases and J by 2 bases, with 2 bases between them. CDR3 in DNA: TGTGCCAGCAGCTTTCCCTACAATGAGCAGTTCTTC. Translation gives CASSFPYNEQFF. Full variable domain (missing parts from reference TRBV7-9 and TRBJ2-1): DTGVSQNPRHKITKRGQNVTFRCDPISEHNRLYWYRQTLGQGPEFLTYFQNEAQLEKSRLLSDRFSAERPKGSFSTLEIQRTEQGDSAMYLCASSFPYNEQFFGPGTRLTVL.

J is TRBJ1-5 and V is TRBV29-1; D call uncertain. Deletions cut 6 bases from V and 1 base from J, with 10 bases between. The length of the CDR3 is 13 residues. The germline V gene has CDR1 SQVTM and CDR2 ANQGSEA. The CDR3 spells CSVASGSNQPQHF. In nucleotides, the CDR3 is TGCAGCGTAGCATCGGGAAGCAATCAGCCCCAGCATTTT.